This T cell receptor (beta chain) appears in the sequencing data of a study of shared clonotypes between healthy human individuals. The naive CD8 fraction comprised CD45RO-negative cells positively selected for CCR7 and excluded terminally differentiated effector memory CD45RA+ cells. Sequencing was performed with immunoSEQ multiplex PCR; in TCRdb, only in-frame clones are kept and a portion is missing. The sample lists about 2.2 million clones, approximately 92% seen once, with about 1.7% in the top ten. The sequence derives from a man in his late teens or twenties in good health. Some clones in this sample may be carry-over from other donors' samples. Input material: naive CD8+ T cells from PBMCs.

The CDR3 DNA sequence: TGTGCCAGTAGTAGCCTGGGGTCTAGCGGATCCTACGAGCAGTACTTC. It codes for CASSSLGSSGSYEQYF. This chain links TRBV19 with TRBJ2-7, with 7 positions matching TRBD2. This CDR3 has 16 amino acids. CDR1 is LNHDA, CDR2 SQIVND, per germline (reference sequence). Germline trimming cut 4 bases from V and 1 base from J; bases unmatched to any gene: 10. The variable domain in full, with the rest retrieved from reference TRBV19 and TRBJ2-7, is DGGITQSPKYLFRKEGQNVTLSCEQNLNHDAMYWYRQDPGQGLRLIYYSQIVNDFQKGDIAEGYSVSREKKESFPLTVTSAQKNPTAFYLCASSSLGSSGSYEQYFGPGTRLTVT.